A selection of T cell receptor beta chains follows, all from one sample in a study of blood T cell repertoires in COVID-19. Libraries were prepared by immunoSEQ multiplex PCR; TCRdb keeps only in-frame clonotypes and omits some of them. The repertoire consists of some 190,000 clones, with more than 85% occurring once and the leading ten covering about 1%. Sequencing was performed on peripheral blood. All receptors come from a man aged 25 to 40 with acute or convalescent COVID-19. Both conserved end residues are part of each CDR3. A D gene is named only where the DNA matches it firmly. The listing skips clone size in some rows; elsewhere it reads once, few, many or a size class.

d_call: -; clone_size: -; v_call: TRBV28; j_call: TRBJ2-1; cdr3_aa: CASKVRGGRDRYNEQFF; cdr3_nt: TGTGCCAGCAAAGTAAGAGGAGGGCGGGATAGGTACAATGAGCAGTTCTTC
d_call: TRBD1; clone_size: -; v_call: TRBV15; j_call: TRBJ1-1; cdr3_aa: CATSMGTGAMNTEAFF; cdr3_nt: TGTGCCACCAGCATGGGGACAGGGGCCATGAACACTGAAGCTTTCTTT
d_call: TRBD1; clone_size: -; v_call: TRBV3-1/TRBV3-2; j_call: TRBJ1-2; cdr3_aa: CASSQGGRGIGGYTF; cdr3_nt: TGTGCCAGCAGCCAAGGCGGCAGGGGGATCGGTGGCTACACCTTC
d_call: TRBD1; clone_size: -; v_call: TRBV6-5; j_call: TRBJ1-2; cdr3_aa: CASTTGGRGYTF; cdr3_nt: TGTGCCAGCACCACAGGGGGGCGCGGCTACACCTTC
d_call: TRBD2; clone_size: -; v_call: TRBV11-3; j_call: TRBJ2-2; cdr3_aa: CASSLMGGPRTGELFF; cdr3_nt: TGTGCCAGCAGCTTAATGGGAGGGCCGAGGACCGGGGAGCTGTTTTTT
d_call: -; clone_size: -; v_call: TRBV6-2/TRBV6-3; j_call: TRBJ2-1; cdr3_aa: CASSPHFSGASSYNEQFF; cdr3_nt: TGTGCCAGCAGTCCGCACTTCTCAGGGGCTAGCTCCTACAATGAGCAGTTCTTC
d_call: -; clone_size: few; v_call: TRBV6-5; j_call: TRBJ2-3; cdr3_aa: CASSYSRDTDTQYF; cdr3_nt: TGTGCCAGCAGTTACTCTAGAGACACAGATACGCAGTATTTT
d_call: TRBD1; clone_size: -; v_call: TRBV10-3; j_call: TRBJ1-2; cdr3_aa: CAITGTGLGGYTF; cdr3_nt: TGTGCCATCACTGGGACAGGGCTCGGAGGCTACACCTTC
d_call: TRBD1; clone_size: -; v_call: TRBV19; j_call: TRBJ1-1; cdr3_aa: CASSTNDRGLEAFF; cdr3_nt: TGTGCCAGTAGTACAAACGACAGGGGCTTAGAAGCTTTCTTT
d_call: -; clone_size: -; v_call: TRBV27; j_call: TRBJ1-1; cdr3_aa: CASSLRPIGQGKTEAFF; cdr3_nt: TGTGCCAGCAGTCTTCGCCCGATTGGCCAGGGAAAGACTGAAGCTTTCTTT
d_call: -; clone_size: few; v_call: TRBV19; j_call: TRBJ1-4; cdr3_aa: CASSTDRNEKLFF; cdr3_nt: TGTGCCAGTAGTACCGACAGAAATGAAAAACTGTTTTTT
d_call: -; clone_size: few; v_call: TRBV9; j_call: TRBJ1-3; cdr3_aa: CASSVGRTGGNTIYF; cdr3_nt: TGTGCCAGCAGCGTAGGAAGGACGGGAGGAAACACCATATATTTT
d_call: TRBD2; clone_size: -; v_call: TRBV14; j_call: TRBJ2-7; cdr3_aa: CASSQGALAGAPYEQYF; cdr3_nt: TGTGCCAGCAGCCAAGGGGCGTTAGCGGGGGCCCCCTACGAGCAGTACTTC
d_call: -; clone_size: few; v_call: TRBV6-5; j_call: TRBJ1-2; cdr3_aa: CASSYGGLYGYTF; cdr3_nt: TGTGCCAGCAGTTACGGCGGGCTCTATGGCTACACCTTC
d_call: -; clone_size: -; v_call: TRBV12-3/TRBV12-4; j_call: TRBJ2-4; cdr3_aa: CASSPGEDIQYF; cdr3_nt: TGTGCCAGCAGTCCTGGGGAGGACATTCAGTACTTC
d_call: TRBD2; clone_size: -; v_call: TRBV19; j_call: TRBJ2-3; cdr3_aa: CASSRGASGIVDTQYF; cdr3_nt: TGTGCCAGTAGTCGAGGGGCTAGCGGGATAGTTGATACGCAGTATTTT
d_call: TRBD2; clone_size: -; v_call: TRBV27; j_call: TRBJ2-1; cdr3_aa: CASRPGLAGGEQFF; cdr3_nt: TGTGCCAGTAGACCGGGACTAGCGGGAGGTGAGCAGTTCTTC
d_call: -; clone_size: once; v_call: TRBV6-6; j_call: TRBJ1-5; cdr3_aa: CASITVRGGSNQPQHF; cdr3_nt: TGTGCCAGCATAACCGTCCGGGGAGGGAGCAATCAGCCCCAGCATTTT
d_call: -; clone_size: -; v_call: TRBV28; j_call: TRBJ1-5; cdr3_aa: CASSYPGIPQHF; cdr3_nt: TGTGCCAGCAGTTACCCCGGGATACCCCAGCATTTT
d_call: -; clone_size: -; v_call: TRBV9; j_call: TRBJ1-6; cdr3_aa: CASSASVISKPLHF; cdr3_nt: TGTGCCAGCAGCGCGTCCGTTATTAGTAAACCCCTCCACTTT
d_call: -; clone_size: -; v_call: TRBV7-8; j_call: TRBJ1-1; cdr3_aa: CASSSGGNTEAFF; cdr3_nt: TGTGCCAGCAGCTCCGGGGGAAACACTGAAGCTTTCTTT
d_call: -; clone_size: -; v_call: TRBV30; j_call: TRBJ2-1; cdr3_aa: CAWSVLNDYNEQFF; cdr3_nt: TGTGCCTGGAGTGTACTAAACGACTACAATGAGCAGTTCTTC
d_call: -; clone_size: once; v_call: TRBV28; j_call: TRBJ1-1; cdr3_aa: CASSLVTLATEAFF; cdr3_nt: TGTGCCAGCAGTTTAGTGACGCTAGCTACTGAAGCTTTCTTT
d_call: -; clone_size: -; v_call: TRBV9; j_call: TRBJ1-5; cdr3_aa: CASSVEGGYNQPQHF; cdr3_nt: TGTGCCAGCAGCGTAGAGGGAGGGTACAATCAGCCCCAGCATTTT
d_call: -; clone_size: -; v_call: TRBV5-4; j_call: TRBJ2-3; cdr3_aa: CASSLKIGTDTQYF; cdr3_nt: TGTGCCAGCAGCTTAAAGATAGGCACAGATACGCAGTATTTT
d_call: -; clone_size: -; v_call: TRBV23-1; j_call: TRBJ1-1; cdr3_aa: CASSLDTVENTEAFF; cdr3_nt: TGCGCCAGCAGTCTCGACACGGTGGAGAACACTGAAGCTTTCTTT
d_call: -; clone_size: once; v_call: TRBV29-1; j_call: TRBJ1-3; cdr3_aa: CSVEDGHGNTIYF; cdr3_nt: TGCAGCGTTGAAGACGGACATGGAAACACCATATATTTT
d_call: TRBD2; clone_size: medium-sized; v_call: TRBV6-4; j_call: TRBJ2-3; cdr3_aa: CASSDRGGEDTQYF; cdr3_nt: TGTGCCAGCAGTGACCGGGGGGGCGAAGATACGCAGTATTTT
d_call: TRBD2; clone_size: -; v_call: TRBV10-3; j_call: TRBJ2-7; cdr3_aa: CAISVGAGGYEQYF; cdr3_nt: TGTGCCATCAGTGTCGGGGCGGGAGGCTACGAGCAGTACTTC
d_call: -; clone_size: few; v_call: TRBV14; j_call: TRBJ1-1; cdr3_aa: CASSQPGRSAEAFF; cdr3_nt: TGTGCCAGCAGCCAGCCAGGCCGATCGGCTGAAGCTTTCTTT
d_call: TRBD1; clone_size: -; v_call: TRBV28; j_call: TRBJ1-1; cdr3_aa: CASSYRGRGTEAFF; cdr3_nt: TGTGCCAGCAGTTACAGGGGCCGGGGCACTGAAGCTTTCTTT
d_call: -; clone_size: -; v_call: TRBV20-1; j_call: TRBJ2-2; cdr3_aa: CSAILNGELFF; cdr3_nt: TGCAGTGCTATATTAAACGGGGAGCTGTTTTTT
d_call: -; clone_size: -; v_call: TRBV29-1; j_call: TRBJ1-1; cdr3_aa: CSVWRGAGNTEAFF; cdr3_nt: TGCAGCGTCTGGCGGGGGGCGGGGAACACTGAAGCTTTCTTT
d_call: -; clone_size: few; v_call: TRBV28; j_call: TRBJ1-4; cdr3_aa: CASSTAGTLPGRLFF; cdr3_nt: TGTGCCAGCAGTACTGCCGGGACTCTACCCGGGAGGCTGTTTTTT
d_call: TRBD1; clone_size: few; v_call: TRBV24-1; j_call: TRBJ2-5; cdr3_aa: CATSPSPGRGQETQYF; cdr3_nt: TGTGCCACCAGCCCATCCCCCGGCAGGGGGCAAGAGACCCAGTACTTC
d_call: -; clone_size: -; v_call: TRBV21-1; j_call: TRBJ1-2; cdr3_aa: CASSKVIRADRGNYGYTF; cdr3_nt: TGTGCCAGCAGCAAAGTTATCCGGGCCGACAGGGGTAACTATGGCTACACCTTC
d_call: TRBD1; clone_size: -; v_call: TRBV6-5; j_call: TRBJ1-1; cdr3_aa: CATGLKQGIITEAFF; cdr3_nt: TGTGCCACCGGTCTGAAACAGGGGATAATCACTGAAGCTTTCTTT
d_call: -; clone_size: -; v_call: TRBV7-3; j_call: TRBJ1-1; cdr3_aa: CASSLMGTGSEAFF; cdr3_nt: TGTGCCAGCAGCTTAATGGGAACAGGGTCTGAAGCTTTCTTT